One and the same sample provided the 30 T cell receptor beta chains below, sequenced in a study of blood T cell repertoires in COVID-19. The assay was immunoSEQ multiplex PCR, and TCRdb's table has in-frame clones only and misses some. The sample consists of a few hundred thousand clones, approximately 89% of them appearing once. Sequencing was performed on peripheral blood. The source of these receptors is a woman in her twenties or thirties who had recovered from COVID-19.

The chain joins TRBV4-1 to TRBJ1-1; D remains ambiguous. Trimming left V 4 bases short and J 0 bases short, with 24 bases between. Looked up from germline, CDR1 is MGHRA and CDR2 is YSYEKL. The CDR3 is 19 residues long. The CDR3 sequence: CASSRLPVSLTRMNTEAFF. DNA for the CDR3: TGCGCCAGCAGCCGCCTGCCGGTATCCTTGACACGGATGAACACTGAAGCTTTCTTT.

As DNA, the CDR3 is TGTGCCAGCAGCCAAGATATGGGGGGCACTGAAGCTTTCTTT. It codes for CASSQDMGGTEAFF. V usage is TRBV3-1 (or the pseudogene TRBV3-2) and J usage is TRBJ1-1, with D tentatively TRBD1 (5 bases). CDR1 and CDR2 (germline): LGHDT, YNNKEL (reference sequence). The CDR3 is made up of 14 amino acids. V was clipped by 0 bases and J by 4 bases, with 9 bases between them.

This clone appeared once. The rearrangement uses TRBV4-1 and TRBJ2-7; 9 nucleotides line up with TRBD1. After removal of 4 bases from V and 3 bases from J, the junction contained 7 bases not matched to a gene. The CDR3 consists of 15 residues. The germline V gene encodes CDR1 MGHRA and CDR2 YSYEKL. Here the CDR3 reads CASSPGDRDLYEQYF. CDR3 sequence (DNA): TGCGCCAGCAGCCCTGGGGACAGGGATCTCTACGAGCAGTACTTC.

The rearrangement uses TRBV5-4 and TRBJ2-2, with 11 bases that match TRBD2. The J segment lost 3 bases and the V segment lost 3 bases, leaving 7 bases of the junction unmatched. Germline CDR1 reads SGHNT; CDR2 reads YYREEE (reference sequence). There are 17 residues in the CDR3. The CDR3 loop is CASSSLAGGLDTGELFF. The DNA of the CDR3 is TGTGCCAGCAGCTCTCTAGCGGGGGGCCTCGACACCGGGGAGCTGTTTTTT.

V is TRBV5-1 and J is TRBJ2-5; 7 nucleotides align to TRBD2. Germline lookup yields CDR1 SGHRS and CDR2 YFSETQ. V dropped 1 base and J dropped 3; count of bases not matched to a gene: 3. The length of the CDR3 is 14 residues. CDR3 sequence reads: CASSLTSVKETQYF. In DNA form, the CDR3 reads TGCGCCAGCAGCTTGACTAGCGTTAAAGAGACCCAGTACTTC.

The CDR3 DNA sequence: TGTGCCAGCAGTTTTGACGGGGATGGGAACACTGAAGCTTTCTTT. Translation: CASSFDGDGNTEAFF. The rearrangement links TRBV28 to TRBJ1-1; D is unresolved. The CDR3 runs 15 residues. Germline-derived CDR1 and CDR2 are MDHEN and SYDVKM. The V gene lost 3 bases and the J gene lost 1 base, with 12 bases spanning the gap.

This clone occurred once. The CDR3 is CASSRTAILSGNTIYF. CDR3 DNA: TGTGCCAGCAGCCGGACAGCGATTTTGTCTGGAAACACCATATATTTT. The chain links TRBV4-2 to TRBJ1-3; a weak D match, TRBD1 (6 bases). CDR1 and CDR2 (germline): LGHNA, YNFKEQ. Trimming stripped 4 bases from V and 1 base from J, with 14 bases between. This CDR3 is 16 amino acids long.

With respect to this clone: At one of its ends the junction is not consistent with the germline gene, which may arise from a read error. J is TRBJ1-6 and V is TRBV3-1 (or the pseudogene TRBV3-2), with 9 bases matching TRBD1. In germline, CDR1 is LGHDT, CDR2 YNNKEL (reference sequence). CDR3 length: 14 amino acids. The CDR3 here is CASNQRDRASPLHF. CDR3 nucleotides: TGTGCCAGCAACCAACGGGACAGGGCTTCACCCCTCCACTTT.

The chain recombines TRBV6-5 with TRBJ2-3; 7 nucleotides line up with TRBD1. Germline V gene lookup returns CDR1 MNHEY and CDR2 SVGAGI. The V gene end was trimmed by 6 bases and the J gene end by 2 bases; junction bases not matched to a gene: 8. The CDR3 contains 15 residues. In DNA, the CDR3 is TGTGCCAGCAGCTTCAGGGGGTTTCCCACAGATACGCAGTATTTT. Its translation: CASSFRGFPTDTQYF.

The CDR3 DNA reads as TGTGCCAGCAGACAAAACCGGGACAGGGGGACTTCCTATAATTCACCCCTCCACTTT. The encoded protein is CASRQNRDRGTSYNSPLHF. The chain uses TRBV2 and TRBJ1-6; 11 positions match TRBD1. Germline CDR1 and CDR2: SNHLY and FYNNEI. The CDR3 is 19 amino acids. V was clipped by 6 bases and J by 1 base; unmatched bases: 11.

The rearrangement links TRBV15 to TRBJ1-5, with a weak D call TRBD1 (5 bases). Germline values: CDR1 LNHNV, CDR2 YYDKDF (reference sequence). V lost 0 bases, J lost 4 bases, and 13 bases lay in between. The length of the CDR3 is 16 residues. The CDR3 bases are TGTGCCACCAGCAGAGATCTAGGGACTGGAAATCAGCCCCAGCATTTT. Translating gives CATSRDLGTGNQPQHF.

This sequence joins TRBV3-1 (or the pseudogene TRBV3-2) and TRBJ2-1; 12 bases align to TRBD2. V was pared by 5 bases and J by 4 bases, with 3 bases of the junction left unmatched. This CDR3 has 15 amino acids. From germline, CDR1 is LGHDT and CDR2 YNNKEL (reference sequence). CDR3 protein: CASSVGLAGYNEQFF. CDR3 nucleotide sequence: TGTGCCAGCAGCGTTGGACTAGCGGGGTACAATGAGCAGTTCTTC.

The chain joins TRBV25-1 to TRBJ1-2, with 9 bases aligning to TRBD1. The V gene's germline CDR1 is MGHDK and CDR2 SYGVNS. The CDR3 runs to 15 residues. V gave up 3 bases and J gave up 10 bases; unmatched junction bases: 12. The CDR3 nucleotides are TGTGCCAGCAGTGACTTTAACAGGGGGCGAACGGACTACACCTTC. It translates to CASSDFNRGRTDYTF.

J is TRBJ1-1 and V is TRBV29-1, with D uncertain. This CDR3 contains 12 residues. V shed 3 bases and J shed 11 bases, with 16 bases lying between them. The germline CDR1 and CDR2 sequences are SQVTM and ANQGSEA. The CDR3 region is CSVDRFQSHAFF. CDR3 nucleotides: TGCAGCGTTGATCGGTTCCAATCCCATGCTTTCTTT.

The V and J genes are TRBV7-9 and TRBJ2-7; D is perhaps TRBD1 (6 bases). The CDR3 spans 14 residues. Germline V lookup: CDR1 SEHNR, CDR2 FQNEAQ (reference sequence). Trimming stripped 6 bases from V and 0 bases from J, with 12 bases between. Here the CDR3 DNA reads TGTGCCAGCAGTCTCCAGGACAGCTCCTACGAGCAGTACTTC. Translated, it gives CASSLQDSSYEQYF. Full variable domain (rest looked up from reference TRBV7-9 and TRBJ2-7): DTGVSQNPRHKITKRGQNVTFRCDPISEHNRLYWYRQTLGQGPEFLTYFQNEAQLEKSRLLSDRFSAERPKGSFSTLEIQRTEQGDSAMYLCASSLQDSSYEQYFGPGTRLTVT.

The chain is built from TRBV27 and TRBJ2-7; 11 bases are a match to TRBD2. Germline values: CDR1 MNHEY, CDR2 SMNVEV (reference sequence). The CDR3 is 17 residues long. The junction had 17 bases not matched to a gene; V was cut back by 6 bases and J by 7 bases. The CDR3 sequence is CASSPRMTSGVPLEQYF. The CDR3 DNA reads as TGTGCCAGCAGCCCCAGGATGACTAGCGGGGTACCACTTGAGCAGTACTTC.

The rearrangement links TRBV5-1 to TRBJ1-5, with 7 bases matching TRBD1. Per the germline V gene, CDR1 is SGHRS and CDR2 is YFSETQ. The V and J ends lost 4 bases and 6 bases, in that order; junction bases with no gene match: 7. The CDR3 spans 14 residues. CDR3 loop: CASSRRQGAQPQHF. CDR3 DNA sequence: TGCGCCAGCAGCCGCCGACAGGGAGCTCAGCCCCAGCATTTT.

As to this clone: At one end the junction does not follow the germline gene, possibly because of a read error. The CDR3 region is CASSPDISHEQYF. Written as DNA, the CDR3 is TGTGCCAGCAGCCCGGACATCTCCCACGAGCAGTACTTC. This chain joins TRBV7-8 and TRBJ2-7; possibly TRBD1 for D (5 bases). The CDR3 is made up of 13 amino acids. Germline values: CDR1 SGHVS, CDR2 FQNEAQ. The full variable domain, completed using reference TRBV7-8 and TRBJ2-7, is GAGVSQSPRYKVAKRGQDVALRCDPISGHVSLFWYQQALGQGPEFLTYFQNEAQLDKSGLPSDRFFAERPEGSVSTLKIQRTQQEDSAVYLCASSPDISHEQYFGPGTRLTVT.

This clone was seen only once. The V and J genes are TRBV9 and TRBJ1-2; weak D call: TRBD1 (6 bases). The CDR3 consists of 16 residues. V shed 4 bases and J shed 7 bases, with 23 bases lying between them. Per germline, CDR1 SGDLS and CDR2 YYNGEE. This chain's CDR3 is CASSSRRSGDDPGYTF. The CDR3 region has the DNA TGTGCCAGCAGCTCCAGGCGTTCAGGGGACGACCCTGGCTACACCTTC.

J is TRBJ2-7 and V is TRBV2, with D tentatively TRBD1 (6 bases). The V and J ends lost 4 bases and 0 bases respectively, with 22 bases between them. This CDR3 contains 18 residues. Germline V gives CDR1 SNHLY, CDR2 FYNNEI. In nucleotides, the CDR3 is TGTGCCAGCAGTGTCCGGCTCACTCGACAGGAATCCTCCTACGAGCAGTACTTC. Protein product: CASSVRLTRQESSYEQYF.

As DNA, the CDR3 is TGTGCCAGCAGTTTTCTTGAAGAGACCCAGTACTTC. The encoded protein is CASSFLEETQYF. The gene calls are TRBV12-3 or TRBV12-4 and TRBJ2-5; no clear D. The ends were cut back, 3 bases at V and 3 bases at J, with 5 bases in the middle. CDR3 length: 12 amino acids.

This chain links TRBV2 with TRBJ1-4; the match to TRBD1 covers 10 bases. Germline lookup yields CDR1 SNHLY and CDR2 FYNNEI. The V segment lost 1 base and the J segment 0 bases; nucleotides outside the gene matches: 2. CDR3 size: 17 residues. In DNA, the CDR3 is TGTGCCAGCAGTGAAGTGGGACAGGGGCCAACTAATGAAAAACTGTTTTTT. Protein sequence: CASSEVGQGPTNEKLFF. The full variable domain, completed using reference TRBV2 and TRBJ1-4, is EPEVTQTPSHQVTQMGQEVILRCVPISNHLYFYWYRQILGQKVEFLVSFYNNEISEKSEIFDDQFSVERPDGSNFTLKIRSTKLEDSAMYFCASSEVGQGPTNEKLFFGSGTQLSVL.

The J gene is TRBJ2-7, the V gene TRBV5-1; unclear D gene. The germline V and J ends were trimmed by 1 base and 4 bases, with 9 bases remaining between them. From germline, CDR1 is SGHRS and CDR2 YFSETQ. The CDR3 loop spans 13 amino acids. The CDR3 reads CASSLPPSYEQYF. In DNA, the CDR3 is TGCGCCAGCAGCTTGCCACCGAGTTACGAGCAGTACTTC.

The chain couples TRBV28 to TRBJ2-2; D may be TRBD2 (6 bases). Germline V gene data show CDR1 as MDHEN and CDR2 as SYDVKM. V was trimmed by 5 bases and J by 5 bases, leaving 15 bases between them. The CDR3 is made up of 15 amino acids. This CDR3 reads CASSQGGVVTGELFF. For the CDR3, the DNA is TGTGCCAGCAGTCAAGGAGGGGTTGTAACCGGGGAGCTGTTTTTT.

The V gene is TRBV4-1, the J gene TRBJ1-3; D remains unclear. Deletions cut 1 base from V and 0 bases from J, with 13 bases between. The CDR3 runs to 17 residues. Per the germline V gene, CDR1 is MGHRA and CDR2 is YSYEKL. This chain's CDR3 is CASSQVLIASSGNTIYF. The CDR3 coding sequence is TGCGCCAGCAGCCAAGTTTTAATAGCCTCCTCTGGAAACACCATATATTTT.

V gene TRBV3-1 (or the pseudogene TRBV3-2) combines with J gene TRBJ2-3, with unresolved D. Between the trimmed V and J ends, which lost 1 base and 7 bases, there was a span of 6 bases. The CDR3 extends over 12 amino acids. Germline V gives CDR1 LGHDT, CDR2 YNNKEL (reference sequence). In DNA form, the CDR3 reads TGTGCCAGCAGCCAAGGTAGCTATACGCAGTATTTT. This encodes CASSQGSYTQYF.

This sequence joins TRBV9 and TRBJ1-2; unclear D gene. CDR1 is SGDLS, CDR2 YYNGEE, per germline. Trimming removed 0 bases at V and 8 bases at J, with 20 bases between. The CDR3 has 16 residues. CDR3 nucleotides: TGTGCCAGCAGCGTAGGGGTCGGACTAGCTAACTTGGGCTACACCTTC. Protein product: CASSVGVGLANLGYTF.

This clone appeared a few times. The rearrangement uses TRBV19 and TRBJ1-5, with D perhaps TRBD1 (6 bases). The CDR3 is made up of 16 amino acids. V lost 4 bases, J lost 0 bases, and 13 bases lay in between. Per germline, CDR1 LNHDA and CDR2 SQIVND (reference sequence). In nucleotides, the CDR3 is TGTGCCAGTAGTAACCCGGGACACATTAGCAATCAGCCCCAGCATTTT. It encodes CASSNPGHISNQPQHF.

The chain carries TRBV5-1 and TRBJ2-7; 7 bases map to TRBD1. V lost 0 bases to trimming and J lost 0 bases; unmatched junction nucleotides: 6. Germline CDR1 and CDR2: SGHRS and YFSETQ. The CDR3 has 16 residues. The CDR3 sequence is CASSLAATGSSYEQYF. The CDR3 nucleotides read TGCGCCAGCAGCTTGGCCGCGACAGGGAGCTCCTACGAGCAGTACTTC.

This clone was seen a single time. The CDR3: CASSPHRGRNTEAFF. Here the CDR3 DNA reads TGTGCCAGCAGCCCACACAGGGGGCGGAACACTGAAGCTTTCTTT. The genes are TRBV7-3 and TRBJ1-1, with 9 nucleotides matching TRBD1. The CDR3 is made up of 15 amino acids. After removal of 5 bases from V and 1 base from J, the junction contained 5 bases not matched to a gene. Germline V gene data show CDR1 as SGHTA and CDR2 as FQGTGA. Using reference TRBV7-3 and TRBJ1-1 for the parts outside the CDR3, the full variable domain is GAGVSQTPSNKVTEKGKYVELRCDPISGHTALYWYRQSLGQGPEFLIYFQGTGAADDSGLPNDRFFAVRPEGSVSTLKIQRTERGDSAVYLCASSPHRGRNTEAFFGQGTRLTVV.